These 18 T cell receptor beta chains were all obtained from the same sample, sequenced in a study of a mutant IDH1 vaccine in newly diagnosed glioma (dated by TCRdb to 2020 to 2022). In the paper's terms, the time point label means: week 47, end of study. Every vaccine dose consisted of 300 ug of a 20-mer mutant IDH1 peptide in Montanide, administered subcutaneously together with topical imiquimod. Preparation of the library involved the immunoSEQ multiplex PCR assay. TCRdb limited this immuneACCESS table to in-frame rearrangements with V and J called. A share of clones is missing; checked studies link under half to unresolved V genes, and the rest is unexplained. This sample lists around 30,000 clones; more than 75% were detected once. About 12% of the sample comes from the top ten. Their antigens are not known. The source was PBMCs, collected from a glioma patient whose treatment included an IDH1 peptide vaccine. These TCRs come from a woman in her twenties or thirties with glioma.

V is TRBV5-4 and J is TRBJ2-2, with a tentative D call TRBD1 (6 bases). With 4 bases removed from V and 7 bases from J, the gap between germline ends came to 23 bases. CDR1 is SGHNT, CDR2 YYREEE, per germline (reference sequence). The CDR3 is 17 residues long. The CDR3 is CASSRAGEKGGGGELFF. In DNA, the CDR3 is TGTGCCAGCAGCCGCGCCGGCGAAAAAGGGGGTGGCGGGGAGCTGTTTTTT. Variable domain in full (rest from reference TRBV5-4 and TRBJ2-2): ETGVTQSPTHLIKTRGQQVTLRCSSQSGHNTVSWYQQALGQGPQFIFQYYREEENGRGNFPPRFSGLQFPNYSSELNVNALELDDSALYLCASSRAGEKGGGGELFFGEGSRLTVL.

The sample holds one count of this clone. The J gene is TRBJ2-3, the V gene TRBV9; possibly TRBD2 for D (7 bases). The CDR3 is 13 residues long. The germline CDR1 and CDR2 sequences are SGDLS and YYNGEE. The V end lost 4 bases, the J end lost 11 bases, and 17 bases lay between the germline ends. CDR3 in DNA: TGTGCCAGCAGCCTCGTATCGGGGGGCGAGCAGTATTTT. Its protein is CASSLVSGGEQYF.

The chain is built from TRBV10-1 and TRBJ2-1; either TRBD1 or TRBD2 may fit D (6 bases each). Germline V lookup: CDR1 WNHNN, CDR2 SYGVQD (reference sequence). The V and J ends lost 6 bases and 0 bases respectively, with 12 bases between them. The CDR3 extends over 15 amino acids. CDR3: CASSGGLSSYNEQFF. As DNA, the CDR3 is TGCGCCAGCAGCGGGGGCTTAAGCTCCTACAATGAGCAGTTCTTC.

This clone has more than one count but fewer than ten. The chain uses TRBV29-1 and TRBJ2-5, with D unresolved. Germline V lookup: CDR1 SQVTM, CDR2 ANQGSEA. CDR3 length equals 12 residues. The V and J ends lost 4 bases and 3 bases respectively, with 9 bases between them. CDR3 sequence reads: CSVVHGEETQYF. DNA for the CDR3: TGCAGCGTTGTTCACGGTGAAGAGACCCAGTACTTC.

This chain joins TRBV5-1 and TRBJ2-5; D is perhaps TRBD2 (6 bases). There are 14 residues in the CDR3. Per germline, CDR1 SGHRS and CDR2 YFSETQ. The V end was cut by 0 bases, the J end by 4 bases, with 10 bases between. CDR3 bases: TGCGCCAGCAGCTTGGCTAGCGCCCGAGAGACCCAGTACTTC. Residues: CASSLASARETQYF.

This rearrangement joins TRBV25-1 to TRBJ2-7, with D possibly TRBD1 on 7 matching bases. The germline V and J ends were trimmed by 5 bases and 7 bases, with 18 bases remaining between them. CDR1 is MGHDK, CDR2 SYGVNS, per germline. There are 14 residues in the CDR3. This chain's CDR3 is CASSWDSSGGEQYF. DNA for the CDR3: TGTGCCAGCAGTTGGGACAGCTCTGGGGGGGAGCAGTACTTC.

CDR3 sequence (DNA): TGCAGCGTTGACAGCGCCAGGGCGTCAACTGAAGCTTTCTTT. Amino acid sequence: CSVDSARASTEAFF. The chain employs TRBV29-1 and TRBJ1-1; TRBD1 is a possible D gene (5 bases). The CDR3 sequence is 14 residues long. CDR1 and CDR2 from the germline V gene are SQVTM and ANQGSEA. The V end lost 3 bases, the J end lost 5 bases, and 16 bases lay between the germline ends.

The rearrangement links TRBV19 to TRBJ2-7; D unclear. V lost 9 bases and J lost 0, with 9 bases in between. Germline V gene sequence: CDR1 LNHDA, CDR2 SQIVND (reference sequence). This CDR3 has 12 residues. For the CDR3, the DNA is TGTGCCAGAAAGAGGTCCTCCTACGAGCAGTACTTC. Translation: CARKRSSYEQYF.

The chain carries TRBV5-1 and TRBJ1-3; the D gene is possibly TRBD1 (6 bases). This CDR3 comprises 16 residues. V lost 0 bases and J 8 bases, leaving 18 bases between the germline ends. CDR1 is SGHRS, CDR2 YFSETQ, per germline. CDR3 loop: CASSLGGRGGSDTIYF. DNA of the CDR3: TGCGCCAGCAGCTTGGGTGGCAGGGGCGGATCGGACACCATATATTTT.

The rearrangement uses TRBV7-8 and TRBJ2-5; D gene uncertain. The CDR3 consists of 14 residues. V lost 1 base to trimming and J lost 1 base, with 7 bases between them. Germline CDR1 and CDR2: SGHVS and FQNEAQ. CDR3 nucleotides: TGTGCCAGCAGCTTAGTTTACACCCAAGAGACCCAGTACTTC. Amino acids: CASSLVYTQETQYF.

This clone was seen just once. This chain connects TRBV7-2 to TRBJ2-7; perhaps TRBD1 as D (5 bases). CDR3 length equals 13 residues. Trimming took off 1 base at V and 6 bases at J, with 10 bases between the two ends. Germline CDR1 SGHTA, CDR2 FQGNSA. The CDR3 is CASSLGQGLEQYF. The DNA of the CDR3 is TGTGCCAGCAGCTTAGGGCAGGGCCTCGAGCAGTACTTC.

J is TRBJ2-5 and V is TRBV30; maybe TRBD1 (6 bases). The CDR3 is 13 amino acids. CDR1 GTSNPN and CDR2 SVGIG come from the germline V gene (reference sequence). V was clipped by 5 bases and J by 4 bases, with 14 bases between them. The CDR3 DNA follows: TGTGCCTGGGGCCCAGGGGCCGTAGAGACCCAGTACTTC. It yields the protein CAWGPGAVETQYF.

J is TRBJ1-1 and V is TRBV19; TRBD1 is a possible D gene (5 bases). Germline V gene data show CDR1 as LNHDA and CDR2 as SQIVND (reference sequence). V lost 5 bases and J 1 base, leaving 11 bases between the germline ends. The CDR3 length is 14 residues. For the CDR3, the DNA is TGTGCCAGTAGTGCCGGGACCCCGAACACTGAAGCTTTCTTT. This codes for CASSAGTPNTEAFF.

This chain uses TRBV2 with TRBJ1-1, with 9 bases fitting TRBD1. Germline V gene sequence: CDR1 SNHLY, CDR2 FYNNEI. This CDR3 is 15 amino acids long. V lost 6 bases and J lost 0; bases outside the gene matches: 5. The CDR3 nucleotides read TGTGCCAGCAGGGAAAGGACAGGGGTGAACACTGAAGCTTTCTTT. Amino acids: CASRERTGVNTEAFF.

This chain uses TRBV27 with TRBJ2-7; possibly TRBD2 for D (5 bases). This CDR3 is built from 16 residues. Per germline, CDR1 MNHEY and CDR2 SMNVEV (reference sequence). Trimming left V 5 bases short and J 6 bases short, with 23 bases between. The CDR3 DNA reads TGTGCCAGCAGTGAATTTATCCCGGCGGCTCGGGGCGAGCAGTACTTC. It codes for CASSEFIPAARGEQYF.

The CDR3 DNA follows: TGTGCCATCAGTCCGGGGGTGGCCCCGGGGAATGAGCAGTTCTTC. Protein: CAISPGVAPGNEQFF. This chain links TRBV10-3 with TRBJ2-1; tentatively, D is TRBD2 (6 bases). Germline V gene lookup returns CDR1 ENHRY and CDR2 SYGVKD. The CDR3 contains 15 residues. Between the trimmed V and J ends, which lost 5 bases and 7 bases, there was a span of 18 bases.

V is TRBV5-1 and J is TRBJ1-2; D may be TRBD1 (5 bases). Germline V gene lookup returns CDR1 SGHRS and CDR2 YFSETQ. Trimming removed 3 bases at V and 4 bases at J, with 22 bases between. This CDR3 contains 17 residues. The CDR3 region has the DNA TGCGCCAGCAGCTGGGGTTCCAGGGAAAGCCGGAGCTATGGCTACACCTTC. Its protein product is CASSWGSRESRSYGYTF.

The genes are TRBV18 and TRBJ2-3; D gene ambiguous. CDR1 is KGHSH, CDR2 LQKENI, per germline. The CDR3 loop spans 13 amino acids. V was cut by 6 bases and J by 2 bases, with 9 bases left in between. The CDR3 is CASSQVDTDTQYF. The CDR3 DNA follows: TGTGCCAGCTCCCAGGTCGACACAGATACGCAGTATTTT.